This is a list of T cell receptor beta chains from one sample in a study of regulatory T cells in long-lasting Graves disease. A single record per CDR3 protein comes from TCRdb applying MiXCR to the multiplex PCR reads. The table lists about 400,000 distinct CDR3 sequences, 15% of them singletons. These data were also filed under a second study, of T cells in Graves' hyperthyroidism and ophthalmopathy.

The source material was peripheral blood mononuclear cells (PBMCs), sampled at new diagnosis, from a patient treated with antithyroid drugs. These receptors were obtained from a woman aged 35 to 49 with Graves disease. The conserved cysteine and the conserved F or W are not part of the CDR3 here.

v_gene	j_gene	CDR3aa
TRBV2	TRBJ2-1	ASSRLAGGPYEQF
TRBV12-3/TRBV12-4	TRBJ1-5	ASSRDRDQPQH
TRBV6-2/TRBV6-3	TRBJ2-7	ASSNPRTYSYEQY
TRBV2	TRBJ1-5	ASSYVPREPQH
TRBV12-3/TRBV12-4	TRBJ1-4	ASRRQGTTNEKLF
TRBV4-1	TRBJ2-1	ASSQAGPLGNEQF
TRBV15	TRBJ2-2	ATSRVSGMGAGELF
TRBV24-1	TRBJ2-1	ATSDPGTGVNNEQF
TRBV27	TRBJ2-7	ASSPHAGTGGYEQY
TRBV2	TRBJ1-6	ASSEGLRSDNSPLH
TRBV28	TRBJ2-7	ASSLRQGAAIEQY
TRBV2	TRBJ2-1	ASSEAEGLARGEQF
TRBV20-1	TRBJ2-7	SARDRGAYEQY
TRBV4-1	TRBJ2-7	ASSQPTKDGTYEQY
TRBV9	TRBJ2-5	ASSVQGYDGETQY
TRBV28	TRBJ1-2	ASSFGDGGYGYT
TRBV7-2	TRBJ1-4	ASSLAGQGARNEKLF
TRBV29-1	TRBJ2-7	SVEVTVTESSYEQY
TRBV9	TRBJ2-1	ASSVWAGDDNEQF
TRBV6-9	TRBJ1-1	ASSYSQYTEAF
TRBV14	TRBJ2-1	ASSPRGLRQF
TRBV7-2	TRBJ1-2	ASSLGGQGHGYT
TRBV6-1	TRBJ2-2	ASQAERELPGELF
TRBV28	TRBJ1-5	ASSFSGRVEQPQH
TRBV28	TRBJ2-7	ASSPGQGGEQY
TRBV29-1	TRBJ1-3	SVKRDTSGNTIY
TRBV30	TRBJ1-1	AWSEGRNTEAF
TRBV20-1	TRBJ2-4	SAGFGVPSGNIQY
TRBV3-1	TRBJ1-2	ASSQALRTVNYGYT
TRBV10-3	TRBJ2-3	AISRTGSTDTQY
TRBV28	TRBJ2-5	ASSPLVSGRAETQY
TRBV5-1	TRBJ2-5	ASSLGEGLQETQY
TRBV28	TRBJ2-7	ASSPRTGNTEQY
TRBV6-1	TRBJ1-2	ASRTPGQVYGYT
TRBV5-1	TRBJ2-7	ASSLDRGPYEQY
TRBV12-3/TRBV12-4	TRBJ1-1	ASTPEGVWTEAF
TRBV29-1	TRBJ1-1	SVGTGMNTEAF
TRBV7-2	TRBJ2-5	ASSGTSGRQETQY
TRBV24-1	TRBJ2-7	ATSDLSQGSSYEQY
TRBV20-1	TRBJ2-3	SAGDLTDTQY
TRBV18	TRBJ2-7	ASSPTGGTYEQY
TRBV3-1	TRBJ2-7	ASSQVGSPYEQY
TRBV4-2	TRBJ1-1	ASSQERSDTEAF
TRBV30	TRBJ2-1	AITGRTYNEQF
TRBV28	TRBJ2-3	ASSFRPDRLEADTQY
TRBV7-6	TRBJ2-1	ASSLVLETRDEQF
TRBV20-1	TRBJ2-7	SARVQGGYEQY
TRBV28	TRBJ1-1	ASSLSLGRDTEAF
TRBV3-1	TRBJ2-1	ASSQGTGYNEQF
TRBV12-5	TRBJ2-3	ASGLPLGGLTDTQY
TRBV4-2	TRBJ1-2	ASSQDILADSSLPYGYT
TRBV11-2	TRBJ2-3	ASSSYEADTQY
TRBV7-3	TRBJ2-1	ASSLTPGVGHSYNEQF
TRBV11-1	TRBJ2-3	ASSLYFGSGTDHPTQY
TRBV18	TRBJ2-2	ASSPGQQNTGELF
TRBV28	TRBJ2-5	ASSPPGGRRETQY
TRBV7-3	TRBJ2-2	ASSLLGQGSYTGELF
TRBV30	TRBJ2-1	AWSVLLAGVNEQF
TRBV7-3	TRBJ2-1	ASSHPGTGREQF
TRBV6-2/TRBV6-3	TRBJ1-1	ASNDRGLNTEAF